Listed below are T cell receptor beta chains from one sample, sequenced in a study of molecular identifiers for immune sequencing clone quantification. MiXCR, applied by TCRdb to the PCR reads, yields one record per CDR3 protein. Seen here are about 640,000 distinct CDR3 sequences, 15% to 20% observed once, and the top ten hold around 0.86%. Sequenced material: naive CD8+ T cells from blood, with Jurkat cell RNA spiked in. Receptors originate from a human donor in good health. Some libraries in this study had Jurkat cell RNA spiked in. Both conserved end residues are part of each CDR3. The D gene is left open where the match is weak. A row's size may be missing; if present it is once, few, many or a size class.

V,length,size,J,D,CDR3,DNA
TRBV16,14,many,TRBJ1-1,-,CASSPYQGFTEAFF,TGTGCCAGCAGCCCCTACCAGGGCTTCACTGAAGCTTTCTTT
TRBV11-2,12,few,TRBJ2-5,-,CASSLGLGDQYF,TGTGCCAGCAGCTTAGGGTTGGGGGACCAGTACTTC
TRBV28,18,many,TRBJ1-5,TRBD1,CASSDGTGGFRSNQPQHF,TGTGCCAGCAGCGACGGGACAGGGGGCTTTCGGAGCAATCAGCCCCAGCATTTT
TRBV27,17,few,TRBJ2-3,TRBD2,CASSSLSVKGGTDTQYF,TGTGCCAGCAGTTCCCTCTCCGTGAAGGGAGGGACAGATACGCAGTATTTT
TRBV6-1,15,many,TRBJ2-1,-,CASSELVEAYNEQFF,TGTGCCAGCAGTGAACTTGTGGAGGCCTACAATGAGCAGTTCTTC
TRBV4-3,15,many,TRBJ1-6,-,CASSHTEIEDSPLHF,TGCGCCAGCAGTCATACCGAAATAGAGGATTCACCCCTCCACTTT
TRBV7-2,19,many,TRBJ2-5,-,CASEDAERGSHHIQETQYF,TGTGCCAGCGAAGATGCAGAGCGAGGGTCCCATCACATCCAAGAGACCCAGTACTTC
TRBV19,13,-,TRBJ2-7,-,CASSPGRHYEQYF,TGTGCCAGCAGCCCCGGGAGACACTACGAGCAGTACTTC
TRBV19,15,-,TRBJ2-7,TRBD1,CASSLTDRGVDEQYF,TGTGCCAGTAGCCTTACTGACAGGGGAGTCGACGAGCAGTACTTC
TRBV28,12,many,TRBJ2-7,-,CASSFPSGEQYF,TGTGCCAGCAGTTTCCCGAGCGGCGAGCAGTACTTC
TRBV27,15,many,TRBJ2-7,-,CASSLVGPEVSEQYF,TGTGCCAGCAGTTTAGTAGGCCCCGAGGTCTCCGAGCAGTACTTC
TRBV7-6,18,many,TRBJ2-7,TRBD2,CASSLVRTSGGIVHEQYF,TGTGCCAGCAGCTTAGTCCGGACTAGCGGGGGGATAGTCCACGAGCAGTACTTC